Sequencing of this T cell receptor (beta chain) was carried out in a study of vaccination effects on CD4 cells after COVID-19. Notes on the study in general: Long after vaccination, the clones induced by infection and by vaccine shrank markedly in size.

Isolation of CD4+ T cells took place after approximately 10 days of culture. Participants received two doses of either the BNT162b2 or mRNA-1273 vaccine. As regards this clone: Antigen unknown.

CDR3 size: 11 residues. Trimming took 6 bases from V and 16 from J, leaving 15 bases between them. Germline V gene lookup returns CDR1 KGHSH and CDR2 LQKENI. Sequencing used immunoSEQ multiplex PCR; TCRdb keeps in-frame clones, though not all of them. The top ten hold around 6.7% of the sample, which has around 50,000 clones, just over 70% seen once. This chain joins TRBV18 and TRBJ1-4, with D perhaps matching TRBD1 (5 bases). The clonotype was recovered from a human donor who received a COVID-19 vaccine. The sample in question was CD4+ T cells from PBMCs cultured without peptide, obtained after COVID-19 vaccination. The CDR3 DNA is TGTGCCAGCTCCCAGATGGGGGTGGCGTTTTTT. Translating gives CASSQMGVAFF.